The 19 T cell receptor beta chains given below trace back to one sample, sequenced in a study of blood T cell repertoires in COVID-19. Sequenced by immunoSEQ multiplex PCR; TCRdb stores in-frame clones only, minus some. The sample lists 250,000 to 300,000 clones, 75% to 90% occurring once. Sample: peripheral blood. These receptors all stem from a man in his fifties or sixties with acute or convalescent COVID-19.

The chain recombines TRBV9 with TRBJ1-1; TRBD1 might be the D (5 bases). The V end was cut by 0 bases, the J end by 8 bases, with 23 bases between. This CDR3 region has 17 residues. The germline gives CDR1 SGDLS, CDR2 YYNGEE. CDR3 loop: CASSVVVNAHQGREAFF. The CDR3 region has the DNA TGTGCCAGCAGCGTAGTAGTAAATGCCCACCAGGGCAGGGAAGCTTTCTTT.

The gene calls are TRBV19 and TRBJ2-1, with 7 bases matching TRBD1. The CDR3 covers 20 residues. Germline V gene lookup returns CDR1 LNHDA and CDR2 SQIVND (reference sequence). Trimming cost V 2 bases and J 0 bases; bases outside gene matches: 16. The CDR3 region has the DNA TGTGCCAGTAGTATACTCTCTTTTCGGGGACAGCAGAGCTCCTACAATGAGCAGTTCTTC. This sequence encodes CASSILSFRGQQSSYNEQFF. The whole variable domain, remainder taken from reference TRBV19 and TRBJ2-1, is DGGITQSPKYLFRKEGQNVTLSCEQNLNHDAMYWYRQDPGQGLRLIYYSQIVNDFQKGDIAEGYSVSREKKESFPLTVTSAQKNPTAFYLCASSILSFRGQQSSYNEQFFGPGTRLTVL.

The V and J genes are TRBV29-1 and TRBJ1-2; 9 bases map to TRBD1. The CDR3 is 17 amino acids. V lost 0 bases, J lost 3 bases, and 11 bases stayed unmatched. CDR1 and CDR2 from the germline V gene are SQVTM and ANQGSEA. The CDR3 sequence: CSVEDRGQGKDDYGYTF. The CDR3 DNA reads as TGCAGCGTTGAAGATCGGGGACAGGGTAAGGATGACTATGGCTACACCTTC.

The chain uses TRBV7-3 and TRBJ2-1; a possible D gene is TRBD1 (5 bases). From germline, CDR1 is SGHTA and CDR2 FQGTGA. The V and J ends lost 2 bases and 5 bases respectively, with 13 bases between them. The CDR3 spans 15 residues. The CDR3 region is CASSLGAGLDNEQFF. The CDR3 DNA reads TGTGCCAGCAGCTTAGGGGCAGGGTTAGACAATGAGCAGTTCTTC.

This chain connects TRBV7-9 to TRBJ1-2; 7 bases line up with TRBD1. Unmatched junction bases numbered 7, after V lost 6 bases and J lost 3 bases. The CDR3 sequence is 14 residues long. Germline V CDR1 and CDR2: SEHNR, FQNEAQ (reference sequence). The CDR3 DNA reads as TGTGCCAGCAGTTCTAACAGGGGAGACTATGGCTACACCTTC. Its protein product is CASSSNRGDYGYTF.

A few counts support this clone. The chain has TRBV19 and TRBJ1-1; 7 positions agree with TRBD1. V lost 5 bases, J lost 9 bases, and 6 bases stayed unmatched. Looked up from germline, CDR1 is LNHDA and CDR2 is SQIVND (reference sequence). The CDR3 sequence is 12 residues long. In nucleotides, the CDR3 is TGTGCCAGTAGTCGATGGGACAGCAAAGCTTTCTTT. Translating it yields CASSRWDSKAFF.

DNA for the CDR3: TGTGCCAGCAGCCTTGGGACAGGGGGCCATGAGCAGTTCTTC. Residues: CASSLGTGGHEQFF. The chain couples TRBV7-3 to TRBJ2-1; TRBD1 aligns across 12 bases. With 5 bases clipped from V and 8 bases from J, the junction kept 4 bases outside the gene matches. The germline V gene encodes CDR1 SGHTA and CDR2 FQGTGA. This CDR3 comprises 14 residues. The full variable domain, its missing parts supplied by reference TRBV7-3 and TRBJ2-1, is GAGVSQTPSNKVTEKGKYVELRCDPISGHTALYWYRQSLGQGPEFLIYFQGTGAADDSGLPNDRFFAVRPEGSVSTLKIQRTERGDSAVYLCASSLGTGGHEQFFGPGTRLTVL.

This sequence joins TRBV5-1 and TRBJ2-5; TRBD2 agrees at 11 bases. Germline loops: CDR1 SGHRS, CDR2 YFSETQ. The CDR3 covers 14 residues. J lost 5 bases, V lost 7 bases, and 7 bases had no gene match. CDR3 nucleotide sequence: TGCGCCAGCTCGACTAGCGGGGCGATTGAGACCCAGTACTTC. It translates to CASSTSGAIETQYF.

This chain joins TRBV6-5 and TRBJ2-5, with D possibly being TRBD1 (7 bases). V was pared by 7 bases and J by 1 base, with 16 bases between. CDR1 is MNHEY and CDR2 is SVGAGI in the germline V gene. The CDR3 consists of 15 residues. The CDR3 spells CASTKGGQIQETQYF. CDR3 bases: TGTGCCAGCACCAAGGGGGGACAGATCCAAGAGACCCAGTACTTC.

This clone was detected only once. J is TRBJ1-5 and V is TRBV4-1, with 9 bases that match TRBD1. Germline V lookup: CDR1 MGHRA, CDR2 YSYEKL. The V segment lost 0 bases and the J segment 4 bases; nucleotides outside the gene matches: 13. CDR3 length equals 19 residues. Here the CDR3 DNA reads TGCGCCAGCAGCCAAGACCCCTTGGGACAGGGAGGACGAAATCAGCCCCAGCATTTT. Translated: CASSQDPLGQGGRNQPQHF.

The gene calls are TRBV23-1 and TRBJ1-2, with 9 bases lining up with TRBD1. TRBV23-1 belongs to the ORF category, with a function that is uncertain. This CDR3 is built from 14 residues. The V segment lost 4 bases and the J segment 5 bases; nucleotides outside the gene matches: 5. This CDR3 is CASSRGQGPYGYTF. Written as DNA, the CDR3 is TGCGCCAGCAGTCGAGGACAGGGGCCTTATGGCTACACCTTC.

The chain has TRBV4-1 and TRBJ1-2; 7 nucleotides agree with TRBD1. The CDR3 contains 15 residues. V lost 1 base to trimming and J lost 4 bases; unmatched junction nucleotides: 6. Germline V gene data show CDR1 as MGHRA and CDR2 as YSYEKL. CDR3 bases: TGCGCCAGCAGCCAAGCGGAGACAGGGAGCTATGGCTACACCTTC. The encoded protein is CASSQAETGSYGYTF.

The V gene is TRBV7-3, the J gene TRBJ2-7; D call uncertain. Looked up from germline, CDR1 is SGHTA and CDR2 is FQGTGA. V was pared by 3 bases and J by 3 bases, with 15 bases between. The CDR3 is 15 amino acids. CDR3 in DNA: TGTGCCAGCAGCTTTTTAGGAGCTACGTGCTACGAGCAGTACTTC. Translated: CASSFLGATCYEQYF.

CDR3 DNA sequence: TGTGCCATCCTCCCCGGGACAGGGAGCTCCTACGAGCAGTACTTC. Protein product: CAILPGTGSSYEQYF. The rearrangement joins TRBV10-3 to TRBJ2-7; TRBD1 matches 9 bases. The germline V gene has CDR1 ENHRY and CDR2 SYGVKD. Trimming at V came to 8 bases and at J to 0 bases, leaving 8 bases not matched to a gene. The CDR3 has 15 residues.

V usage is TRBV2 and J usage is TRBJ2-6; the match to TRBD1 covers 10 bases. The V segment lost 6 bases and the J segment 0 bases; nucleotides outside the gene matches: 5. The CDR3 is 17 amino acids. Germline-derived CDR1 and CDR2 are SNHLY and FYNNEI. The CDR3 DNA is TGTGCCAGCAGGAAGGACAGGGGGAGCTCTGGGGCCAACGTCCTGACTTTC. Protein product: CASRKDRGSSGANVLTF.

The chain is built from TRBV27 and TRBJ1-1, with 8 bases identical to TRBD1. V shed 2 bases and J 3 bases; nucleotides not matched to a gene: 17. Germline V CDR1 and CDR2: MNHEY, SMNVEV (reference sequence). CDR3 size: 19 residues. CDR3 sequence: CASSLAYGGAGGIDTEAFF. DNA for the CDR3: TGTGCCAGCAGTTTAGCCTATGGGGGGGCAGGGGGCATAGACACTGAAGCTTTCTTT.

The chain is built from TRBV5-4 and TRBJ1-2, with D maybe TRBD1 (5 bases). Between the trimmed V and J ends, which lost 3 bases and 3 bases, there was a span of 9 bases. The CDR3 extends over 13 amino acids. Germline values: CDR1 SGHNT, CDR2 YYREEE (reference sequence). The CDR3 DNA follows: TGTGCCAGCAGCTCCCAGGGATACTATGGCTACACCTTC. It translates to CASSSQGYYGYTF.

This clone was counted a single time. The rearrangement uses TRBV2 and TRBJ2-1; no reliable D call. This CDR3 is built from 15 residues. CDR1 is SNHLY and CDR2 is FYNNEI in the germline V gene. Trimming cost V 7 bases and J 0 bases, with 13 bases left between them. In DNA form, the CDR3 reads TGTGCCAGCATTTCGCGGCCGAGCTCCTACAATGAGCAGTTCTTC. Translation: CASISRPSSYNEQFF.

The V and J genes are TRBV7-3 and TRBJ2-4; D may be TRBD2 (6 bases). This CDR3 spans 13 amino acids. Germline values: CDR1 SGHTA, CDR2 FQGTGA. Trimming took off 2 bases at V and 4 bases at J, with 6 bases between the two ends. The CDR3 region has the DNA TGTGCCAGCAGCTTAGGGGGGAAAAACATTCAGTACTTC. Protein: CASSLGGKNIQYF.